This T cell receptor beta chain was profiled in a study of identical twins. TCRdb ran MiXCR on the 5' RACE reads and lists one entry per CDR3 protein. The data show under 900,000 distinct CDR3 sequences, with 9% to 15% seen just once and 1.5% to 2% held by the top ten. This CDR3 region has 13 residues. Germline lookup yields CDR1 SNHLY and CDR2 FYNNEI. Trimming stripped 4 bases from V and 6 bases from J, with 10 bases between. This sample also appeared in a second study, on yellow fever vaccine responses in identical twins.

Sample: PBMCs. This clonotype was sampled from a woman under 30 in good health. The J gene is TRBJ2-4, the V gene TRBV2; D gene unclear. CDR3: CASSGDTLNIQYF. In DNA, the CDR3 is TGTGCCAGCAGTGGTGACACCCTAAACATTCAGTACTTC.